These T cell receptor beta chains were read from a single sample in a study of beta chain features in type 1 diabetes. Data came from immunoSEQ multiplex PCR; TCRdb stores just in-frame clones and leaves some out. The sample lists under 450,000 clones; approximately 14% were seen once. The sample consisted of naive CD4+ T cells from blood. The receptor source for this set is a man aged 25-40 years in good health. Both conserved end residues are part of each CDR3. Where a row states a size, it is once, few, many or the class of an expanded clone; other rows omit it.

cdr3_length,j_call,clone_size,v_call,cdr3_aa
13,TRBJ2-7,NA,TRBV5-1,CASSVDNSYEQYF
18,TRBJ2-3,few,TRBV5-4,CASSEGGRGTVSTDTQYF
11,TRBJ1-1,few,TRBV30,CAWTPETEAFF
12,TRBJ1-5,NA,TRBV29-1,CSVVWGDQPQHF
12,TRBJ2-5,NA,TRBV10-3,CAIRSGQETQYF
17,TRBJ2-5,NA,TRBV18,CASSPVPSGGYQETQYF
15,TRBJ2-3,few,TRBV9,CASSLGGASTDTQYF
15,TRBJ2-4,few,TRBV5-4,CASSLVPLAKNIQYF
16,TRBJ2-2,few,TRBV13,CASSPRLSRITGELFF
13,TRBJ2-5,few,TRBV7-2,CASSFGLGETQYF
15,TRBJ2-5,few,TRBV29-1,CSGSGTSGTDETQYF
15,TRBJ2-2,few,TRBV14,CASSQAAGGTGELFF
12,TRBJ2-7,few,TRBV7-9,CASSPSSYEQYF
15,TRBJ2-6,NA,TRBV4-3,CASSQPMTGANVLTF
14,TRBJ2-1,few,TRBV25-1,CASSEEVSREQQFF
13,TRBJ2-3,once,TRBV15,CATSRGTADTQYF
14,TRBJ1-2,few,TRBV19,CASSREVSTPGYTF
13,TRBJ2-5,NA,TRBV14,CASSQGVRKTQYF